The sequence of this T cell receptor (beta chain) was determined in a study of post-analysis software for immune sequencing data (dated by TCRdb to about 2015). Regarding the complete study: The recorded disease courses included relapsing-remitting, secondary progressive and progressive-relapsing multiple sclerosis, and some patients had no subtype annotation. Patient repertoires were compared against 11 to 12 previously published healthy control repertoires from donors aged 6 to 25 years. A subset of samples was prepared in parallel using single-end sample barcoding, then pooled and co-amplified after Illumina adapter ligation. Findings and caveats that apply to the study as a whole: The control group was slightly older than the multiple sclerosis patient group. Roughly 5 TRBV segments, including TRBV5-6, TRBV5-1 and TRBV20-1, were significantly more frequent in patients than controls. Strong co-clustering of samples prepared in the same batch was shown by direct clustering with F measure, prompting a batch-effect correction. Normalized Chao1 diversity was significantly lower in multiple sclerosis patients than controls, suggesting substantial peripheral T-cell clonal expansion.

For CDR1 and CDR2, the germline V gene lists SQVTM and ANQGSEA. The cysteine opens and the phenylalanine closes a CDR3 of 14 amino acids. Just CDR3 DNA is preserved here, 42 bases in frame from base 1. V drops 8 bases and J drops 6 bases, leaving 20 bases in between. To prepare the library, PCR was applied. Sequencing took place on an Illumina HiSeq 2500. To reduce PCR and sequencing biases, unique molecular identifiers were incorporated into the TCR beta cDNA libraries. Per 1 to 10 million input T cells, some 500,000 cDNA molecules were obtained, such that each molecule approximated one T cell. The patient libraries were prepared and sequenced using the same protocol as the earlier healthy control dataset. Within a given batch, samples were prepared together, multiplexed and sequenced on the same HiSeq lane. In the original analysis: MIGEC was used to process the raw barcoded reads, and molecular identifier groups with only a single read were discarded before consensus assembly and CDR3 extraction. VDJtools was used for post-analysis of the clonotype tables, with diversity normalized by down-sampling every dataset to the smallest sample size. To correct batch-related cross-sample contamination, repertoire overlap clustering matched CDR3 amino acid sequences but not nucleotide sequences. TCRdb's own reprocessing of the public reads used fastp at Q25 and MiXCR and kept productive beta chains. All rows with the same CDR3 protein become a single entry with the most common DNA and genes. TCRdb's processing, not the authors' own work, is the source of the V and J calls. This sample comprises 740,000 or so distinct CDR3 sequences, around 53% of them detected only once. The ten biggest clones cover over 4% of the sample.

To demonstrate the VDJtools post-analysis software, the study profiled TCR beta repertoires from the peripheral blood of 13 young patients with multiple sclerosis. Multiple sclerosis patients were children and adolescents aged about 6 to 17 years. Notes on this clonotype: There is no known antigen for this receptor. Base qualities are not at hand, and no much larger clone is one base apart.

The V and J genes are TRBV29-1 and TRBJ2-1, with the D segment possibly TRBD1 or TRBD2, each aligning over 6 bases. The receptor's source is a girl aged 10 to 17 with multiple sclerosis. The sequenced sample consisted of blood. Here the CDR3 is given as CSLMGGARVNEQFF. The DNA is TGCAGCCTCATGGGGGGCGCAAGGGTCAATGAGCAGTTCTTC.